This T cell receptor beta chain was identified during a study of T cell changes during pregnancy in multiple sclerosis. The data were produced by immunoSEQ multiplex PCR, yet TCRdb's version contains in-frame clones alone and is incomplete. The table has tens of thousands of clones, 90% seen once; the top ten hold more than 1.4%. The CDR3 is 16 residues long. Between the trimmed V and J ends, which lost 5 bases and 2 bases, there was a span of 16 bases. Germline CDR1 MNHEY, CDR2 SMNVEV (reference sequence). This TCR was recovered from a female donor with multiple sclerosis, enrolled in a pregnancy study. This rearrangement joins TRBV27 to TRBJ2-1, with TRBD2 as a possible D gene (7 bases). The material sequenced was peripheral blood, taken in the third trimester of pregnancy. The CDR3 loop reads CASSHGGGLAYNEQFF. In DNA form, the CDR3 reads TGTGCCAGCAGTCATGGGGGGGGGCTAGCCTACAATGAGCAGTTCTTC.